This T cell receptor beta chain was observed in a study of T cell repertoires in cytomegalovirus infection. CDR3 length: 13 residues. CDR1 and CDR2 from the germline V gene are LNHDA and SQIVND (reference sequence). Trimming stripped 3 bases from V and 4 bases from J, with 9 bases between. TCRdb reanalysed the reads using MiXCR and keeps one entry per CDR3 protein. The table records 250,000 to 300,000 distinct CDR3 sequences, roughly 26% of them present only once. A word on this clonotype: Its target is not known.

Study outcomes and limitations: What dominated the ex vivo response were HLA-C-restricted CMV-specific TCR beta clonotypes.

The specimen was PBMCs. The genes are TRBV19 and TRBJ1-1; perhaps TRBD1 as D (5 bases). The source is a human donor in good health (CMV status not recorded). Some clones in this sample may be carry-over from other donors' samples. The CDR3 DNA reads as TGTGCCAGTAGTATCGCGGGGGGCACTGAAGCTTTCTTT. It specifies CASSIAGGTEAFF.